These T cell receptor beta chains were read from a single sample in a study of regulatory T cells in long-lasting Graves disease. TCRdb itself ran the multiplex PCR reads through MiXCR, one entry per CDR3 protein. This sample carries a few hundred thousand distinct CDR3 sequences, about 22% of them seen once, and the ten largest clones take about 7%. The sequenced sample was peripheral blood mononuclear cells (PBMCs), obtained when the disease was refractory, from a patient treated with antithyroid drugs. The source of these receptors is a female donor with Graves disease. Each CDR3 is given with its conserved first and last residue. Not every row has a clone size; where given, it reads once, few, many or a size class.

>few|TRBJ1-4|TRBV3-1
CASSQDETTPQATNEKLFF
>many|TRBJ1-1|TRBV30
CAWSTQGIEAFF
>many|TRBJ2-5|TRBV27
CASSSGTPPLETQYF
>many|TRBJ1-1|TRBV28
CASSSGQGYTEAFF
>many|TRBJ2-7|TRBV3-1
CASSQEGDEQYF
>NA|TRBJ1-6|TRBV7-9
CASSRETESSPLHF
>many|TRBJ1-4|TRBV2
CASSLTGGEKLFF
>NA|TRBJ1-2|TRBV10-3
CAISESRGGYTF
>many|TRBJ1-2|TRBV28
CASSFTGNKLTGYTF
>many|TRBJ2-5|TRBV6-5
CASSYPGQETQYF
>many|TRBJ2-4|TRBV15
CATSPRLAGTGIQYF
>many|TRBJ2-5|TRBV20-1
CSARGQGAETQYF
>many|TRBJ1-4|TRBV9
CASSGGQGGNEKLFF
>few|TRBJ1-2|TRBV15
CATSRDSGNYGYTF
>many|TRBJ1-4|TRBV28
CASSSNQGGQVEKLFF
>few|TRBJ2-2|TRBV27
CASSRFLGGELFF
>NA|TRBJ2-1|TRBV6-1
CASSPAGESYNEQFF
>few|TRBJ1-4|TRBV5-6
CASSLVVGATNEKLFF
>NA|TRBJ1-5|TRBV28
CASSPLDGDNQPQHF
>many|TRBJ2-5|TRBV28
CASSSGTSGIKPETQYF
>NA|TRBJ2-5|TRBV7-9
CASSLRGQTEYQETQYF
>few|TRBJ1-1|TRBV28
CAIKPGQRYTEAFF
>many|TRBJ2-5|TRBV12-3/TRBV12-4
CASSLGDSTMETQYF
>few|TRBJ1-3|TRBV20-1
CSARSDSTGNTIYF
>NA|TRBJ2-3|TRBV10-3
CAISEGPAARDTQYF
>NA|TRBJ2-7|TRBV30
CAWSVDDAYEQYF
>NA|TRBJ2-6|TRBV3-1
CASSQDFSGANVLTF
>few|TRBJ1-1|TRBV7-9
CASSPTPGTGGNTEAFF
>NA|TRBJ2-1|TRBV20-1
CSASGISWADSYNEQFF
>many|TRBJ1-4|TRBV28
CASSSMPHSRDEKLFF
>NA|TRBJ1-1|TRBV29-1
CSVDSPLGTEAFF
>few|TRBJ2-2|TRBV20-1
CSASHGGNTGELFF
>NA|TRBJ1-1|TRBV19
CASSQGPRAEAFF
>few|TRBJ1-1|TRBV18
CASSPRSEGSTEAFF
>few|TRBJ2-5|TRBV3-1
CASSQAGGQETQYF
>NA|TRBJ1-1|TRBV4-1
CASSQARVLGPNRGDTEAFF
>NA|TRBJ2-7|TRBV20-1
CSARRLAEYEQYF
>NA|TRBJ1-1|TRBV3-1
CASSQWGLPEAFF
>NA|TRBJ2-5|TRBV7-9
CASSLFGSAQETQYF
>few|TRBJ2-7|TRBV5-1
CASSLGGGGEQYF
>NA|TRBJ1-6|TRBV30
CAWSGGYSPLHF